This TCR beta chain was recovered during a study of CD8+CD57+ T cells in acquired aplastic anemia. Looking at the study overall: On average, healthy donors gave approximately 9.9 million reads for CD4+ cells.

V shed 6 bases and J shed 0 bases, with 12 bases lying between them. The germline gives CDR1 SNHLY, CDR2 FYNNEI. The CDR3 contains 15 residues. TCR beta VDJ and CDR3 were profiled, and genomic DNA was the template. TCRdb fed the reads into MiXCR, producing one record per CDR3 protein. Among some 140,000 distinct CDR3 sequences, around two fifths were seen once, and the ten largest hold roughly 8.9%. Sequencing was carried out using sorted CD4+, CD8+, or CD8+CD57+ T cells (not recorded which) from PBMCs. This TCR derives from a human donor in good health, serving as a control. The chain has TRBV2 and TRBJ2-1; the D call may be TRBD1 or TRBD2 (5 bases each). CDR3 nucleotides: TGTGCCAGCAGGAGGGGCTACATCTCCTACAATGAGCAGTTCTTC. It yields the protein CASRRGYISYNEQFF. The full variable domain, rest sourced from reference TRBV2 and TRBJ2-1, is EPEVTQTPSHQVTQMGQEVILRCVPISNHLYFYWYRQILGQKVEFLVSFYNNEISEKSEIFDDQFSVERPDGSNFTLKIRSTKLEDSAMYFCASRRGYISYNEQFFGPGTRLTVL.